The 23 T cell receptor beta chains in this list originate from one sample, sequenced in a study of blood T cell repertoires in COVID-19. The assay was immunoSEQ multiplex PCR, and TCRdb's table has in-frame clones only and misses some. This repertoire shows 68,000 or so clones, 80% to 90% found once; its top ten account for approximately 8.4%. Sequencing used peripheral blood. These receptors were taken from a man aged 25-40 years with acute or convalescent COVID-19.

This clone was counted a single time. This chain joins TRBV7-2 and TRBJ2-1, with 8 bases identical to TRBD2. J was trimmed by 3 bases and V by 4 bases; bases with no gene match: 8. Germline V gives CDR1 SGHTA, CDR2 FQGNSA. The CDR3 has 16 residues. The CDR3 bases are TGTGCCAGCAGCTCGGACGCGGGAGGCTTCTACAATGAGCAGTTCTTC. The encoded protein is CASSSDAGGFYNEQFF.

This clone showed up just a few times. The chain recombines TRBV28 with TRBJ2-2, with D hard to call. The CDR3 runs 14 residues. Trimming shortened V by 7 bases and J by 7 bases, and 16 bases separated the two germline ends. CDR1 is MDHEN, CDR2 SYDVKM, per germline. The CDR3 reads CASTTRVEVGELFF. Written as DNA, the CDR3 is TGTGCCAGCACTACGAGAGTCGAAGTCGGGGAGCTGTTTTTT.

The chain employs TRBV6-2 or TRBV6-3 and TRBJ1-1; maybe TRBD1 (5 bases). Germline CDR1 and CDR2: MNHEY and SVGEGT. The CDR3 is 16 residues long. Trimming removed 2 bases from V and 1 base from J, with 14 bases in between. CDR3 DNA: TGTGCCAGCAGTTACAGTCGGGGGGGACCGAACACTGAAGCTTTCTTT. It encodes CASSYSRGGPNTEAFF.

This chain joins TRBV9 and TRBJ1-3; maybe TRBD1 (5 bases). The CDR3 is made up of 15 amino acids. Germline CDR1 SGDLS, CDR2 YYNGEE. V was clipped by 0 bases and J by 5 bases, with 12 bases between them. CDR3 region: CASSVAGAERNTIYF. For the CDR3, the DNA is TGTGCCAGCAGCGTAGCTGGGGCGGAAAGAAACACCATATATTTT.

V and J are TRBV10-1 and TRBJ2-7, with 13 bases aligning to TRBD2. The CDR3 contains 16 residues. CDR1 and CDR2 (germline): WNHNN, SYGVQD (reference sequence). V lost 1 base and J lost 5; bases outside the gene matches: 5. The CDR3 DNA reads as TGCGCCAGCAGTGAGTTTGCGACTAGCGGGAGGAACGAGCAGTACTTC. It codes for CASSEFATSGRNEQYF.

This chain uses TRBV6-5 with TRBJ2-5; D uncertain. CDR1 and CDR2 from the germline V gene are MNHEY and SVGAGI. The CDR3 spans 12 residues. Trimming stripped 3 bases from V and 5 bases from J, with 7 bases between. CDR3 nucleotide sequence: TGTGCCAGCAGTTATATCGGGGAGACCCAGTACTTC. This codes for CASSYIGETQYF.

The chain joins TRBV28 to TRBJ1-2; 9 nucleotides line up with TRBD1. Germline V gene data show CDR1 as MDHEN and CDR2 as SYDVKM. This CDR3 comprises 14 residues. V gave up 5 bases and J gave up 4 bases; unmatched junction bases: 5. The CDR3 DNA is TGTGCCAGCAGTCCCGGGACAGGGCCCTATGGCTACACCTTC. This encodes CASSPGTGPYGYTF.

The rearrangement links TRBV2 to TRBJ1-1; TRBD1 matches 7 bases. V dropped 4 bases and J dropped 2; count of bases not matched to a gene: 7. Per germline, CDR1 SNHLY and CDR2 FYNNEI. The CDR3 contains 15 residues. The CDR3 here is CASSGRGVPNTEAFF. In nucleotides, the CDR3 is TGTGCCAGCAGTGGCAGGGGGGTCCCTAACACTGAAGCTTTCTTT.

The chain carries TRBV6-1 and TRBJ2-1; D uncertain. Germline assignment: CDR1 MNHNS and CDR2 SASEGT. The V end was cut by 2 bases, the J end by 9 bases, with 8 bases between. This CDR3 spans 12 amino acids. The CDR3 nucleotides read TGTGCCAGCAGTGAAATCCGGGTTGAGCAGTTCTTC. This sequence encodes CASSEIRVEQFF.

This clone was detected only once. V is TRBV9 and J is TRBJ2-7; perhaps TRBD1 as D (6 bases). The V gene's germline CDR1 is SGDLS and CDR2 YYNGEE. V shed 4 bases and J shed 2 bases, with 16 bases lying between them. The CDR3 totals 15 residues. CDR3 residues: CASSLGPTGTYEQYF. CDR3 sequence (DNA): TGTGCCAGCAGCCTTGGACCTACAGGGACCTACGAGCAGTACTTC.

Details on this clone: The germline gene is not matched at one end of the junction; a read error may be the cause. V is TRBV19 and J is TRBJ1-1, with D perhaps TRBD1 (5 bases). The CDR3 contains 12 residues. CDR1 and CDR2 from the germline V gene are LNHDA and SQIVND (reference sequence). The CDR3 sequence: CASSIQNGGPLF. As DNA, the CDR3 is TGTGCCAGTAGTATTCAAAACGGGGGACCCCTCTTT. Drawing the rest from reference TRBV19 and TRBJ1-1, the complete variable domain is DGGITQSPKYLFRKEGQNVTLSCEQNLNHDAMYWYRQDPGQGLRLIYYSQIVNDFQKGDIAEGYSVSREKKESFPLTVTSAQKNPTAFYLCASSIQNGGPLFGQGTRLTVV.

V gene TRBV28 combines with J gene TRBJ2-3; 7 bases map to TRBD1. The CDR3 runs to 15 residues. V lost 5 bases, J lost 4 bases, and 9 bases stayed unmatched. Germline assignment: CDR1 MDHEN and CDR2 SYDVKM. CDR3 DNA sequence: TGTGCCAGCAGTCCCCTGACAGGGCCCCCAGATACGCAGTATTTT. It yields the protein CASSPLTGPPDTQYF.

The chain couples TRBV5-1 to TRBJ2-7; 9 bases fit TRBD2. CDR1 is SGHRS and CDR2 is YFSETQ in the germline V gene. Trimming at V came to 4 bases and at J to 4 bases, leaving 9 bases not matched to a gene. The CDR3 sequence is 15 residues long. The CDR3 region is CASSRAAGGKYEQYF. The CDR3 DNA reads as TGCGCCAGCAGCCGCGCAGCGGGAGGAAAATACGAGCAGTACTTC.

This clone has only one observation. CDR3 region: CASSFRPSGRASPYNEQFF. The CDR3 region has the DNA TGTGCCAGCAGCTTTCGTCCTAGCGGGAGGGCCTCCCCCTACAATGAGCAGTTCTTC. The rearrangement links TRBV11-3 to TRBJ2-1, with 12 bases aligning to TRBD2. This CDR3 spans 19 amino acids. The J segment lost 2 bases and the V segment lost 3 bases, leaving 11 bases of the junction unmatched. Germline assignment: CDR1 SGHNT and CDR2 YENEEA.

CDR3 residues: CASSYSSDRGDQPQHF. CDR3 bases: TGTGCCAGCAGTTACTCATCCGACAGGGGTGATCAGCCCCAGCATTTT. The rearrangement links TRBV6-6 to TRBJ1-5, with 8 nucleotides matching TRBD1. The V and J ends lost 0 bases and 5 bases, in that order; junction bases with no gene match: 6. CDR1 is MNHNY, CDR2 SVGAGI, per germline (reference sequence). This CDR3 has 16 residues.

The CDR3 protein is CASSVGISGYNEQFF. CDR3 coding DNA: TGTGCCAGCAGCGTAGGGATTAGCGGGTACAATGAGCAGTTCTTC. The chain uses TRBV9 and TRBJ2-1, with 7 bases aligning to TRBD2. CDR1 is SGDLS and CDR2 is YYNGEE in the germline V gene. The CDR3 totals 15 residues. The V segment lost 0 bases and the J segment 4 bases; nucleotides outside the gene matches: 4. Filled out from reference TRBV9 and TRBJ2-1, the complete variable domain reads DSGVTQTPKHLITATGQRVTLRCSPRSGDLSVYWYQQSLDQGLQFLIQYYNGEERAKGNILERFSAQQFPDLHSELNLSSLELGDSALYFCASSVGISGYNEQFFGPGTRLTVL.

This chain uses TRBV19 with TRBJ1-6; the D gene is possibly TRBD1 (5 bases). The V end was cut by 4 bases, the J end by 9 bases, with 19 bases between. The CDR3 is 16 residues long. Germline loops: CDR1 LNHDA, CDR2 SQIVND (reference sequence). The CDR3 region has the DNA TGTGCCAGTAGTACTACCCGGGACTCACTAGGTTCACCCCTCCACTTT. This sequence encodes CASSTTRDSLGSPLHF.

The V call is TRBV29-1, the J call TRBJ2-1; D is perhaps TRBD2 (6 bases). Trimming pared 7 bases from V and 5 bases from J, leaving 15 bases between. The CDR3 extends over 13 amino acids. Germline lookup yields CDR1 SQVTM and CDR2 ANQGSEA. The CDR3 DNA reads TGCAGCGGATTCCCGGGAGAGAACAATGAGCAGTTCTTC. Translating it yields CSGFPGENNEQFF.

This clone has just one count. The genes are TRBV7-9 and TRBJ1-1, with D maybe TRBD1 (6 bases). Trimming took 5 bases from V and 4 from J, leaving 17 bases between them. Germline V gene lookup returns CDR1 SEHNR and CDR2 FQNEAQ (reference sequence). The CDR3 contains 15 residues. The CDR3 DNA follows: TGTGCCAGCAGCCTACAGGGAGGGGGGCCCACTGAAGCTTTCTTT. Its translation: CASSLQGGGPTEAFF.

The V gene is TRBV6-5, the J gene TRBJ2-7; TRBD1 matches 9 bases. CDR3 length equals 15 residues. Looked up from germline, CDR1 is MNHEY and CDR2 is SVGAGI. V gave up 6 bases and J gave up 3 bases; unmatched junction bases: 9. In DNA, the CDR3 is TGTGCCAGCAGCCTCGGGACAGGGATTTTCTACGAGCAGTACTTC. Translating it yields CASSLGTGIFYEQYF.

The chain joins TRBV6-1 to TRBJ1-4, with D maybe TRBD1 (6 bases). Germline values: CDR1 MNHNS, CDR2 SASEGT. Trimming took 0 bases from V and 3 from J, leaving 17 bases between them. The CDR3 runs 18 residues. The CDR3 sequence is CASSEAPPAGAANEKLFF. CDR3 sequence (DNA): TGTGCCAGCAGTGAAGCGCCTCCCGCAGGGGCGGCTAATGAAAAACTGTTTTTT.

J is TRBJ2-3 and V is TRBV13, with TRBD1 matching 7 bases. Trimming removed 0 bases from V and 6 bases from J; junction bases left unmatched: 15. CDR3 length equals 18 residues. Germline assignment: CDR1 PRHDT and CDR2 FYEKMQ (reference sequence). The CDR3 DNA follows: TGTGCCAGCAGCTTAGGCCCAGACCAGGGGGAGTGGACGGATACGCAGTATTTT. Amino acid sequence: CASSLGPDQGEWTDTQYF.

V gene TRBV9 combines with J gene TRBJ2-1; maybe TRBD1 (6 bases). The CDR3 consists of 13 residues. Between the trimmed V and J ends, which lost 3 bases and 5 bases, there was a span of 9 bases. Germline lookup yields CDR1 SGDLS and CDR2 YYNGEE. In nucleotides, the CDR3 is TGTGCCAGCAGCGCCGGACAGAACAATGAGCAGTTCTTC. Its protein product is CASSAGQNNEQFF.